This T cell receptor beta chain was sequenced for a study of T cell repertoires in cytomegalovirus infection. About the study: Both recently identified HLA-C-restricted and well-studied HLA-B-restricted CMV epitopes were used in the study. Public TCR beta signatures indicated both CMV infection and matching HLA type. Study outcomes and limitations: Accumulated public TCR beta family frequency recognized individuals carrying CMV together with the relevant HLA. The ex vivo response was dominated by HLA-C-restricted CMV-specific TCR beta clonotypes.

The V end lost 4 bases, the J end lost 6 bases, and 13 bases lay between the germline ends. CDR1 is MNHEY and CDR2 is SVGAGI in the germline V gene. CDR3 length: 14 amino acids. One entry per CDR3 protein, called by TCRdb with MiXCR from the reads. The sample lists around 100,000 distinct CDR3 sequences, roughly two fifths occurring once. As concerns this clonotype: As yet, its antigen is unknown.

The sequencing here drew on CD8+ T cells from cultured PBMCs, taken from culture after CMV antigen stimulation. The gene calls are TRBV6-5 and TRBJ2-1; D not resolved. This clonotype was obtained from a human donor in good health (CMV status not recorded). Some clones in this sample may be carry-over from other donors' samples. The chain's CDR3 is CASSSDSLGNEQFF. The CDR3 DNA is TGTGCCAGCAGTTCCGATTCTCTGGGCAATGAGCAGTTCTTC.